Listed below are T cell receptor beta chains from one sample, sequenced in a study of PD-L1 blockade in urothelial cancer. Data came from immunoSEQ multiplex PCR; TCRdb stores just in-frame clones and leaves some out. The sample contains about 63,000 clones, roughly 76% of which appear only once. The sample consisted of PBMCs, taken around atezolizumab (anti-PD-L1) treatment. The receptor source for this set is a man in his 70s with urothelial cancer. CDR3s include the opening cysteine and the closing phenylalanine or tryptophan. The D gene is left open where the match is weak. Size is omitted from some rows. Given values are once, few, many or a class for expanded clones.

CDR3 DNA: TGTGCCAGCAGTGAAGGGGGTTTGGGGGCCTATGGCTACACCTTC
CDR3 protein: CASSEGGLGAYGYTF
J gene: TRBJ1-2
D gene: NA
V gene: TRBV6-1
clone size: once

CDR3 DNA: TGTGCCAGCAGCTTCGGACAGGGGGGAGACTATGGCTACACCTTC
CDR3 protein: CASSFGQGGDYGYTF
J gene: TRBJ1-2
D gene: TRBD1
V gene: TRBV7-9
clone size: NA

CDR3 DNA: TGTGCCAGCAGCTTGGGCGACAGAACCTATGGCTACACCTTC
CDR3 protein: CASSLGDRTYGYTF
J gene: TRBJ1-2
D gene: NA
V gene: TRBV5-4
clone size: few

CDR3 DNA: TGTGCCAGTAGTATTCCAGGGATCCAAGAGACCCAGTACTTC
CDR3 protein: CASSIPGIQETQYF
J gene: TRBJ2-5
D gene: NA
V gene: TRBV19
clone size: NA

CDR3 DNA: TGTGCTAGTTTGGGAGATCGGAACACTGAAGCTTTCTTT
CDR3 protein: CASLGDRNTEAFF
J gene: TRBJ1-1
D gene: NA
V gene: TRBV12-5
clone size: NA

CDR3 DNA: TGTGCCAGCACCCAACTCACAGATACGCAGTATTTT
CDR3 protein: CASTQLTDTQYF
J gene: TRBJ2-3
D gene: NA
V gene: TRBV7-8
clone size: NA

CDR3 DNA: TGTGCCAGCAGTGAAGTAATCGGTTGGCCCCAGCATTTT
CDR3 protein: CASSEVIGWPQHF
J gene: TRBJ1-5
D gene: NA
V gene: TRBV6-1
clone size: NA

CDR3 DNA: TGTGCCAGCAAGGGCACGGCAGGGGAATACGAGCAGTACTTC
CDR3 protein: CASKGTAGEYEQYF
J gene: TRBJ2-7
D gene: NA
V gene: TRBV2
clone size: NA

CDR3 DNA: TGTGCCATCGGGGGGACTAGCGGGAGGAACCCAGATACGCAGTATTTT
CDR3 protein: CAIGGTSGRNPDTQYF
J gene: TRBJ2-3
D gene: TRBD2
V gene: TRBV9
clone size: once

CDR3 DNA: TGCGCCAGCAGCCAAGATGAAGGGAGATGGGGCACTGAAGCTTTCTTT
CDR3 protein: CASSQDEGRWGTEAFF
J gene: TRBJ1-1
D gene: NA
V gene: TRBV4-1
clone size: NA

CDR3 DNA: TGCGCCAGCAGCCAAGATCACGGGGCTGGAGGGCAGCCCCAGCATTTT
CDR3 protein: CASSQDHGAGGQPQHF
J gene: TRBJ1-5
D gene: NA
V gene: TRBV4-3
clone size: NA

CDR3 DNA: TGTGCCATCCAGGACACTCAAGAGACCCAGTACTTC
CDR3 protein: CAIQDTQETQYF
J gene: TRBJ2-5
D gene: NA
V gene: TRBV5-4
clone size: NA

CDR3 DNA: TGTGCCAGCAGCTTAGGGGCAACCGGGGAGCTGTTTTTT
CDR3 protein: CASSLGATGELFF
J gene: TRBJ2-2
D gene: NA
V gene: TRBV7-6
clone size: once

CDR3 DNA: TGCGCCAGCAGCTTGAATCCGGGATGGGAGACCCAGTACTTC
CDR3 protein: CASSLNPGWETQYF
J gene: TRBJ2-5
D gene: NA
V gene: TRBV5-1
clone size: NA

CDR3 DNA: TGTGCCAGCAGCGTAGCGATCCTAGCGGGAGATAATGAGCAGTTCTTC
CDR3 protein: CASSVAILAGDNEQFF
J gene: TRBJ2-1
D gene: TRBD2
V gene: TRBV9
clone size: NA

CDR3 DNA: TGTGCCAGTAGTATAGCGAGGGACAATGAGCAGTTCTTC
CDR3 protein: CASSIARDNEQFF
J gene: TRBJ2-1
D gene: NA
V gene: TRBV19
clone size: NA

CDR3 DNA: TGCAGCGTTGAAGCGGGACAGGGGGCATACGAGCAGTACTTC
CDR3 protein: CSVEAGQGAYEQYF
J gene: TRBJ2-7
D gene: TRBD1
V gene: TRBV29-1
clone size: NA

CDR3 DNA: TGTGCCAGTAGTATAAAAACCGGGACAGAAAACACTGAAGCTTTCTTT
CDR3 protein: CASSIKTGTENTEAFF
J gene: TRBJ1-1
D gene: TRBD1
V gene: TRBV19
clone size: NA

CDR3 DNA: TGTGCCAGCAGACCCGGACTAGCGACAGATACGCAGTATTTT
CDR3 protein: CASRPGLATDTQYF
J gene: TRBJ2-3
D gene: TRBD2
V gene: TRBV7-8
clone size: NA

CDR3 DNA: TGTGCCAGCACCCTTGGCCAGGGGGCAGATGGCTACACCTTC
CDR3 protein: CASTLGQGADGYTF
J gene: TRBJ1-2
D gene: TRBD1
V gene: TRBV5-6
clone size: NA

CDR3 DNA: TGTGCCAGCAGTGAGACCGGGACAGGGCACTATGGCTACACCTTC
CDR3 protein: CASSETGTGHYGYTF
J gene: TRBJ1-2
D gene: TRBD1
V gene: TRBV2
clone size: NA

CDR3 DNA: TGCGCCAGCAGTTATACCGGGACAGGGGACAACGAGCAGTACTTC
CDR3 protein: CASSYTGTGDNEQYF
J gene: TRBJ2-7
D gene: TRBD1
V gene: TRBV4-3
clone size: NA

CDR3 DNA: TGTGCCAGCAGTCCTGGCGGCACTCTGGGGGCCAACGTCCTGACTTTC
CDR3 protein: CASSPGGTLGANVLTF
J gene: TRBJ2-6
D gene: NA
V gene: TRBV28
clone size: NA

CDR3 DNA: TGCGCCAGCAGCCTAGGACAGGGAGAAGCTAATGAAAAACTGTTTTTT
CDR3 protein: CASSLGQGEANEKLFF
J gene: TRBJ1-4
D gene: TRBD1
V gene: TRBV4-3
clone size: NA

CDR3 DNA: TGTGCCAGTAGTATGGATCAGGGGCAAACCAACTATGGCTACACCTTC
CDR3 protein: CASSMDQGQTNYGYTF
J gene: TRBJ1-2
D gene: NA
V gene: TRBV19
clone size: NA

CDR3 DNA: TGTGCCAGTAGTGATGCGGGAGATACTGAAGCTTTCTTT
CDR3 protein: CASSDAGDTEAFF
J gene: TRBJ1-1
D gene: NA
V gene: TRBV19
clone size: NA

CDR3 DNA: TGTGCCAGCAGTTACGGGACAGCCACTGAAGCTTTCTTT
CDR3 protein: CASSYGTATEAFF
J gene: TRBJ1-1
D gene: TRBD1
V gene: TRBV6-6
clone size: NA

CDR3 DNA: TGTGCCAGCAAGGGGTGGACAGATACGCAGTATTTT
CDR3 protein: CASKGWTDTQYF
J gene: TRBJ2-3
D gene: NA
V gene: TRBV6-5
clone size: NA

CDR3 DNA: TGTGCCAGCAGTTTGATAGCGGGAGGGTTCTACAATGAGCAGTTCTTC
CDR3 protein: CASSLIAGGFYNEQFF
J gene: TRBJ2-1
D gene: TRBD2
V gene: TRBV7-2
clone size: NA

CDR3 DNA: TGTGCCAGCAGCTATAGGGGGGGAGAGACCCAGTACTTC
CDR3 protein: CASSYRGGETQYF
J gene: TRBJ2-5
D gene: NA
V gene: TRBV7-2
clone size: NA

CDR3 DNA: TGTGCCAGCAGCCCGGACAGAAACTACGAGCAGTACTTC
CDR3 protein: CASSPDRNYEQYF
J gene: TRBJ2-7
D gene: NA
V gene: TRBV6-5
clone size: NA

CDR3 DNA: TGTGCCAGCAGCACCGGGACTAGCGGGATAGGAGAGCAGTTCTTC
CDR3 protein: CASSTGTSGIGEQFF
J gene: TRBJ2-1
D gene: TRBD2
V gene: TRBV9
clone size: NA